A selection of T cell receptor beta chains follows, all from one sample in a study of T cell repertoires in cytomegalovirus infection. TCRdb processed the reads anew with MiXCR; each CDR3 protein has one entry. This table holds roughly 640,000 distinct CDR3 sequences, more than 20% found once. The sample consisted of CD8+ T cells from PBMCs. Receptors originate from a human donor in good health (CMV status not recorded). Some clones in this sample may be carry-over from other donors' samples. CDR3s include the opening cysteine and the closing phenylalanine or tryptophan. A D gene is named only where the DNA matches it firmly. Only some rows state a clone size, as once, few, many or a class for expanded clones.

V gene: TRBV9
clone size: few
J gene: TRBJ1-2
D gene: TRBD1
CDR3 protein: CASRGQTYGYTF
CDR3 DNA: TGTGCCAGCCGGGGACAGACCTATGGCTACACCTTC

V gene: TRBV6-4
clone size: NA
J gene: TRBJ1-1
D gene: NA
CDR3 protein: CVSSESDGNTEAFF
CDR3 DNA: TGTGTCAGCAGTGAATCGGACGGGAACACTGAAGCTTTCTTT

V gene: TRBV7-8
clone size: many
J gene: TRBJ2-1
D gene: NA
CDR3 protein: CASRDLDGHEQFF
CDR3 DNA: TGTGCCAGCAGGGACCTCGACGGCCATGAGCAGTTCTTC

V gene: TRBV9
clone size: few
J gene: TRBJ2-7
D gene: NA
CDR3 protein: CASSPRMAGEQYF
CDR3 DNA: TGTGCCAGCAGCCCCCGGATGGCCGGCGAGCAGTACTTC

V gene: TRBV7-3
clone size: few
J gene: TRBJ2-1
D gene: TRBD1
CDR3 protein: CASSPLTGGGPGLVYNEQFF
CDR3 DNA: TGTGCCAGCAGCCCCCTGACAGGGGGCGGACCGGGACTAGTTTACAATGAGCAGTTCTTC

V gene: TRBV6-5
clone size: NA
J gene: TRBJ1-2
D gene: NA
CDR3 protein: CASSYSGQRNGYTF
CDR3 DNA: TGTGCCAGCAGTTACTCGGGACAAAGGAATGGCTACACCTTC

V gene: TRBV6-1
clone size: many
J gene: TRBJ2-3
D gene: TRBD1
CDR3 protein: CASSEIGQGTDTQYF
CDR3 DNA: TGTGCCAGCAGTGAAATAGGACAGGGCACAGATACGCAGTATTTT

V gene: TRBV6-8
clone size: NA
J gene: TRBJ1-1
D gene: NA
CDR3 protein: CANSYSGTEAFF
CDR3 DNA: TGTGCCAACAGTTACTCGGGCACTGAAGCTTTCTTT

V gene: TRBV7-8
clone size: many
J gene: TRBJ2-1
D gene: NA
CDR3 protein: CASSPTIEQFF
CDR3 DNA: TGTGCCAGCAGCCCAACCATTGAGCAGTTCTTC

V gene: TRBV5-1
clone size: NA
J gene: TRBJ2-2
D gene: NA
CDR3 protein: CASSLKGLHTGELFF
CDR3 DNA: TGCGCCAGCAGCTTGAAGGGGCTTCACACCGGGGAGCTGTTTTTT

V gene: TRBV7-6
clone size: many
J gene: TRBJ1-1
D gene: NA
CDR3 protein: CASTPVEGAEAFF
CDR3 DNA: TGTGCCAGCACCCCGGTTGAGGGCGCTGAAGCTTTCTTT

V gene: TRBV7-9
clone size: many
J gene: TRBJ2-7
D gene: NA
CDR3 protein: CASSPARGYEQYF
CDR3 DNA: TGTGCCAGCAGCCCAGCCAGGGGCTACGAGCAGTACTTC

V gene: TRBV19
clone size: many
J gene: TRBJ2-3
D gene: NA
CDR3 protein: CASSEESFSTDTQYF
CDR3 DNA: TGTGCCAGTAGTGAAGAATCCTTTAGCACAGATACGCAGTATTTT

V gene: TRBV7-9
clone size: NA
J gene: TRBJ1-1
D gene: NA
CDR3 protein: CASLRGGNTEAFF
CDR3 DNA: TGTGCCAGCCTCAGAGGGGGGAACACTGAAGCTTTCTTT

V gene: TRBV6-5
clone size: NA
J gene: TRBJ2-7
D gene: NA
CDR3 protein: CASSIRDSWSYEQYF
CDR3 DNA: TGTGCCAGCAGTATACGGGACTCATGGTCCTACGAGCAGTACTTC

V gene: TRBV28
clone size: many
J gene: TRBJ1-1
D gene: NA
CDR3 protein: CASRKDRRTEAFF
CDR3 DNA: TGTGCCAGCAGAAAGGACAGAAGGACTGAAGCTTTCTTT

V gene: TRBV20-1
clone size: few
J gene: TRBJ2-1
D gene: TRBD2
CDR3 protein: CSAINLAGSYNEQFF
CDR3 DNA: TGCAGTGCTATAAACCTAGCGGGCTCCTACAATGAGCAGTTCTTC

V gene: TRBV5-1
clone size: NA
J gene: TRBJ2-7
D gene: NA
CDR3 protein: CASSLGTEDYEQYF
CDR3 DNA: TGCGCCAGCAGCTTGGGGACAGAGGATTACGAGCAGTACTTC

V gene: TRBV6-1
clone size: NA
J gene: TRBJ2-6
D gene: NA
CDR3 protein: CASSPGSISSSGANVLTF
CDR3 DNA: TGTGCCAGCAGTCCCGGGTCTATCTCGTCGTCTGGGGCCAACGTCCTGACTTTC

V gene: TRBV12-3/TRBV12-4
clone size: many
J gene: TRBJ1-4
D gene: NA
CDR3 protein: CASSFLALPANEKLFF
CDR3 DNA: TGTGCCAGCAGTTTTTTAGCCCTCCCGGCTAATGAAAAACTGTTTTTT

V gene: TRBV7-8
clone size: many
J gene: TRBJ2-2
D gene: TRBD2
CDR3 protein: CASSSHRGGAGELFF
CDR3 DNA: TGTGCCAGCAGCTCCCACCGGGGGGGGGCCGGGGAGCTGTTTTTT

V gene: TRBV6-5
clone size: few
J gene: TRBJ2-2
D gene: NA
CDR3 protein: CASRSKPSLGRERELFF
CDR3 DNA: TGTGCCAGCAGATCCAAACCCTCACTAGGCCGGGAAAGGGAGCTGTTTTTT

V gene: TRBV7-9
clone size: few
J gene: TRBJ2-7
D gene: NA
CDR3 protein: CASSHSGAAYEQYF
CDR3 DNA: TGTGCCAGCAGCCACTCCGGGGCGGCCTACGAGCAGTACTTC

V gene: TRBV29-1
clone size: many
J gene: TRBJ2-1
D gene: NA
CDR3 protein: CSVSGDPSYNEQFF
CDR3 DNA: TGCAGCGTTAGTGGGGACCCCTCCTACAATGAGCAGTTCTTC

V gene: TRBV20-1
clone size: few
J gene: TRBJ2-3
D gene: TRBD1
CDR3 protein: CSAYTGAEDTQYF
CDR3 DNA: TGCAGTGCTTATACAGGGGCAGAAGATACGCAGTATTTT

V gene: TRBV29-1
clone size: few
J gene: TRBJ2-2
D gene: NA
CDR3 protein: CSVEGDDVNTGELFF
CDR3 DNA: TGCAGCGTTGAAGGCGATGACGTCAACACCGGGGAGCTGTTTTTT

V gene: TRBV27
clone size: NA
J gene: TRBJ2-7
D gene: NA
CDR3 protein: CASSRTSMGGEQYF
CDR3 DNA: TGTGCCAGCAGTCGGACATCCATGGGGGGCGAGCAGTACTTC

V gene: TRBV14
clone size: NA
J gene: TRBJ2-7
D gene: TRBD1
CDR3 protein: CASSPWVRTGVEQYF
CDR3 DNA: TGTGCCAGCAGCCCTTGGGTGAGGACAGGGGTCGAGCAGTACTTC

V gene: TRBV10-2
clone size: few
J gene: TRBJ2-7
D gene: TRBD1
CDR3 protein: CASSEPRQGVYEQYF
CDR3 DNA: TGCGCCAGCAGTGAGCCCCGACAGGGGGTCTACGAGCAGTACTTC

V gene: TRBV20-1
clone size: NA
J gene: TRBJ1-1
D gene: NA
CDR3 protein: CSARGGLFTEAFF
CDR3 DNA: TGCAGTGCTAGAGGGGGGTTATTCACTGAAGCTTTCTTT

V gene: TRBV5-6
clone size: NA
J gene: TRBJ2-1
D gene: NA
CDR3 protein: CASSSGTRSYNEQFF
CDR3 DNA: TGTGCCAGCAGCTCCGGGACCCGCTCCTACAATGAGCAGTTCTTC

V gene: TRBV6-5
clone size: few
J gene: TRBJ2-3
D gene: NA
CDR3 protein: CASSYGSPTDTQYF
CDR3 DNA: TGTGCCAGCAGTTACGGTTCCCCCACAGATACGCAGTATTTT

V gene: TRBV20-1
clone size: few
J gene: TRBJ2-2
D gene: NA
CDR3 protein: CSARDLERQANTGELFF
CDR3 DNA: TGCAGTGCTAGAGATTTAGAGAGACAGGCGAACACCGGGGAGCTGTTTTTT

V gene: TRBV7-6
clone size: NA
J gene: TRBJ2-3
D gene: TRBD2
CDR3 protein: CASSRSRSGGDTQYF
CDR3 DNA: TGTGCCAGCAGCCGAAGCCGTAGCGGGGGTGATACGCAGTATTTT

V gene: TRBV4-1
clone size: many
J gene: TRBJ1-2
D gene: TRBD1
CDR3 protein: CASSPPGQTYGYTF
CDR3 DNA: TGCGCCAGCAGCCCTCCGGGACAGACGTATGGCTACACCTTC

V gene: TRBV25-1
clone size: NA
J gene: TRBJ1-5
D gene: NA
CDR3 protein: CASSDPDGDQPQHF
CDR3 DNA: TGTGCCAGCAGTGATCCGGACGGAGATCAGCCCCAGCATTTT